This record concerns one TCR beta chain sequence. No cognate antigen has been identified for it. No much larger clone exists at a distance of one base, and base qualities are not known. TCRbeta CDR3 regions were amplified from genomic DNA by means of the immunoSEQ Assay, a bias-controlled multiplex PCR. Per the authors' processing: Within the assay, amplification of reference gene primers was used to estimate how many nucleated cells each sample contained. To quantify the absolute abundance of each unique TCRbeta CDR3 rearrangement, sequence reads were collapsed and filtered. For each sample, productive Simpson clonality was calculated as the square root of Simpson's diversity index across productive rearrangements. The clones in this table, taken by TCRdb from immuneACCESS, are in-frame only. Not every clone is retained; where verified, under half of the shortfall comes from an unresolved V gene, and the cause of the rest is unknown. V and J calls and clone size are those listed in that table; D and trimming were worked out from the DNA. The sample table records under 300,000 clones; roughly nine tenths of these occur just once. In total, the top ten clones hold 2% to 2.5% of the sample.

For CDR1 and CDR2, the germline V gene (reference sequence) lists MNHEY and SMNVEV. V loses 6 bases of germline sequence and J loses 0 bases, and the interval between the two ends is 12 bases. From its cysteine to its phenylalanine, the CDR3 spans 14 amino acids. Only the CDR3 DNA is retained, 42 bases long and in frame from the first base. The data stem from a study of blood T cell repertoires in COVID-19 (TCRdb year 2020). About the study as a whole: Samples from collaborators originated in the United States, Italy and Spain and spanned both the acute and convalescent phases of COVID-19. The material from the prospective study consisted of cDNA or gDNA derived from T cells, B-cell-depleted T cells, or PBMCs. Deeply sampled blood TCRbeta repertoires from subjects exposed to, actively infected with, or recovered from COVID-19 were included in the dataset. The repertoires were made available in a free public database intended to serve as a resource for research on the immune response to SARS-CoV-2. Samples were obtained from the ongoing ImmuneRACE study (first 160 participants) and from about 1,300 subjects provided by 6 global collaborators. Sample metadata almost always included a de-identified subject ID, COVID-19 status, age in years and sex. Where available, HLA class I and class II types were obtained from metadata supplied by the sample provider rather than from assay-based typing.

Participants in the prospective study were aged roughly 18 to 89 years, lived in 24 United States geographic areas, and enrolled through a virtual design. Cohort assignment in the prospective study relied on participant-reported clinical history from a screening survey and a study questionnaire. For ImmuneRACE Cohort 3, a participant was defined as recovered based on two consecutive negative NP/OP PCR tests, clearance by a healthcare professional, or resolution of symptoms. Each participant in the prospective study had whole blood, serum and a nasopharyngeal or oropharyngeal swab collected by mobile phlebotomists. Prospective study participants could optionally give additional blood draws and questionnaires over a 2-month period. Blood samples from the prospective study were shipped frozen or at room temperature prior to DNA extraction. The investigation overall reported the following: Clinical and demographic metadata were provided uncurated, with the amount varying by source and participant.

This sequence uses TRBV27 and TRBJ2-7; possibly the D gene is TRBD1, per 5 matching bases. Sequenced input: PBMCs or T cells enriched from blood (not recorded which). This TCR came from a young woman who had recovered from COVID-19. For the CDR3, the sequence is CASSRSDSSYEQYF. Here is the DNA: TGTGCCAGCAGCCGCTCAGACAGCTCCTACGAGCAGTACTTC.